This T cell receptor beta chain originates from a study of T-cell reconstitution after alpha-beta-depleted transplantation in children. Per the germline V gene, CDR1 is DFQATT and CDR2 is SNEGSKA (reference sequence). The CDR3 is 14 residues long. The ends were cut back, 4 bases at V and 1 base at J, with 14 bases in the middle. The TCRbeta library incorporated unique molecular identifiers. Each CDR3 protein is one row after TCRdb ran MiXCR on the PCR reads. The data contain roughly 100,000 distinct CDR3 sequences, around 5.9% of them singletons. This clonotype was seen many times. Sequenced material: PBMCs, mostly from graft donor cells, taken 60 days after TCRalphabeta/CD19-depleted stem cell transplant. This sequence joins TRBV20-1 and TRBJ2-7; TRBD1 might be the D (6 bases). The clonotype was recovered from a female patient aged 2-9 years who had a stem cell transplant for Fanconi anemia, so the T cells may come from the graft donor. The CDR3 sequence: CSAKEWGLSYEQYF. Here the CDR3 DNA reads TGCAGTGCTAAAGAGTGGGGGCTTTCCTACGAGCAGTACTTC.